The present entry profiles one T cell receptor (beta chain) with its context. Germline V gives CDR1 MNHNS, CDR2 SASEGT. This CDR3 has 14 residues. The source of the sample is a study of monozygotic twins with inflammatory bowel disease. TCRdb re-called the 5' RACE reads, yielding one record per CDR3 amino acid sequence without DNA. The sample has 200,000 to 250,000 distinct CDR3 sequences, and its top ten clones hold around 1.5%. The V and J genes are TRBV6-1 and TRBJ2-7; as DNA is missing, the TRBD1 call by TCRdb cannot be tested. This sequence originates from a human donor with ulcerative colitis or Crohn's disease, or a healthy co-twin of an affected twin (not recorded which). Sequencing was done on a sample of blood. The CDR3 loop is CASTKGGNSYEQYF.